The 20 T cell receptor beta chains below come from one sample, sequenced in a study of response to subunit inactivated influenza vaccine. TCRdb itself ran the RT-PCR reads through MiXCR, one entry per CDR3 protein. The sample contains approximately 200,000 distinct CDR3 sequences, approximately 15% of which appear only once. The sequencing used CD8+ T cells sorted from PBMCs, collected around 5 days after vaccination. These receptors came from a man between 45 and 60 years old who received an inactivated influenza vaccine.

This clonotype turned up a few times. V gene TRBV20-1 combines with J gene TRBJ1-2; the D gene is possibly TRBD1 (5 bases). This CDR3 comprises 13 residues. V gave up 0 bases and J gave up 3 bases, with 8 bases separating them. Germline V lookup: CDR1 DFQATT, CDR2 SNEGSKA (reference sequence). This CDR3 is CSARDSRDYGYTF. CDR3 bases: TGCAGTGCTAGAGATTCCAGGGACTATGGCTACACCTTC.

V gene TRBV4-2 combines with J gene TRBJ2-2; 10 bases map to TRBD1. Trimming cost V 4 bases and J 2 bases; bases outside gene matches: 19. Per the germline V gene, CDR1 is LGHNA and CDR2 is YNFKEQ. This CDR3 contains 21 residues. CDR3 coding DNA: TGTGCCAGCAGCCTCTCGGTAGGGTATGGGACAGGGGACGACAACACCGGGGAGCTGTTTTTT. This codes for CASSLSVGYGTGDDNTGELFF.

This clonotype was recorded a few times. The rearrangement links TRBV6-1 to TRBJ1-4, with 7 bases aligning to TRBD1. CDR1 is MNHNS, CDR2 SASEGT, per germline. The CDR3 runs 13 residues. The junction had 8 bases not matched to a gene; V was cut back by 8 bases and J by 8 bases. CDR3 in amino acids: CASSGGGTEKLFF. CDR3 sequence (DNA): TGTGCCAGCTCAGGGGGTGGAACAGAAAAACTGTTTTTT.

The gene calls are TRBV20-1 and TRBJ2-1, with TRBD1 matching over 7 bases. In germline, CDR1 is DFQATT, CDR2 SNEGSKA (reference sequence). Germline trimming cut 3 bases from V and 4 bases from J; bases unmatched to any gene: 9. This CDR3 has 15 residues. The CDR3 nucleotides are TGCAGTGCTAGCTACCCCGGGACAGTGTACAATGAGCAGTTCTTC. As protein: CSASYPGTVYNEQFF.

CDR3 nucleotides: TGTGCCAGCAGCCCCATCCCCCGGAAGCACAATGAGCAGTTCTTC. Amino acids: CASSPIPRKHNEQFF. V and J are TRBV7-9 and TRBJ2-1; D not certain. V lost 5 bases and J 5 bases, leaving 16 bases between the germline ends. Germline CDR1 SEHNR, CDR2 FQNEAQ (reference sequence). The CDR3 sequence is 15 residues long.

The chain uses TRBV29-1 and TRBJ1-2; no definite D call. The CDR3 covers 10 residues. V was clipped by 3 bases and J by 7 bases, with 6 bases between them. CDR1 is SQVTM, CDR2 ANQGSEA, per germline. The CDR3: CSVDDAGYTF. The CDR3 DNA is TGCAGCGTTGATGATGCTGGCTACACCTTC.

This clonotype has at least ten counts. The gene calls are TRBV10-3 and TRBJ2-7; TRBD2 might be the D (5 bases). CDR1 and CDR2 (germline): ENHRY, SYGVKD. The CDR3 covers 14 residues. Trimming left V 10 bases short and J 0 bases short, with 16 bases between. CDR3 bases: TGTGCCACAAGGGATGAGGGTCACTCCTACGAGCAGTACTTC. This sequence encodes CATRDEGHSYEQYF.

This clonotype was seen more than once but under ten times. The chain links TRBV27 to TRBJ2-7; D not certain. The CDR3 totals 16 residues. Germline CDR1 reads MNHEY; CDR2 reads SMNVEV (reference sequence). Deletions cut 6 bases from V and 4 bases from J, with 22 bases between. In DNA, the CDR3 is TGTGCCAGCAGCCCCTCCTGGGGAAGGGTCAGGTACGAGCAGTACTTC. Amino acid sequence: CASSPSWGRVRYEQYF.

This chain uses TRBV6-5 with TRBJ1-5; TRBD1 is a possible D gene (5 bases). V lost 4 bases, J lost 3 bases, and 16 bases lay in between. This CDR3 spans 16 amino acids. CDR1 and CDR2 (germline): MNHEY, SVGAGI. The CDR3 spells CASSSRRDVYNQPQHF. CDR3 DNA sequence: TGTGCCAGCAGTTCGAGAAGGGACGTATACAATCAGCCCCAGCATTTT.

This clonotype turned up a few times. J is TRBJ2-5 and V is TRBV3-1; 10 bases map to TRBD2. After removal of 4 bases from V and 5 bases from J, the junction contained 16 bases not matched to a gene. There are 18 residues in the CDR3. Germline V lookup: CDR1 LGHDT, CDR2 YNNKEL (reference sequence). The CDR3 protein is CASSPPGSSSGGVETQYF. The DNA for the CDR3 is TGTGCCAGCAGCCCTCCTGGGAGTTCGAGCGGGGGGGTGGAGACCCAGTACTTC.

The genes are TRBV5-1 and TRBJ2-5, with 13 bases lining up with TRBD2. This CDR3 is 17 amino acids long. CDR1 and CDR2 from the germline V gene are SGHRS and YFSETQ. J gave up 5 bases and V 2 bases, and 9 bases lay outside the gene matches. The CDR3 region is CASSFTSGREYAETQYF. The CDR3 nucleotides read TGCGCCAGCAGCTTTACTAGCGGGAGGGAGTACGCGGAGACCCAGTACTTC.

The J gene is TRBJ2-7, the V gene TRBV4-1; D remains ambiguous. Trimming left V 1 base short and J 2 bases short, with 12 bases between. Germline V gene lookup returns CDR1 MGHRA and CDR2 YSYEKL. This CDR3 has 15 amino acids. CDR3 sequence: CASSQVYGPTYEQYF. Here the CDR3 DNA reads TGCGCCAGCAGCCAAGTTTACGGGCCGACCTACGAGCAGTACTTC.

This clonotype was observed a handful of times. The chain has TRBV7-9 and TRBJ2-2; the match to TRBD2 covers 9 bases. The germline V gene encodes CDR1 SEHNR and CDR2 FQNEAQ (reference sequence). This CDR3 contains 15 residues. V trimming: 3 bases; J trimming: 7 bases; junction bases outside the gene matches: 6. As DNA, the CDR3 is TGTGCCAGCAGCTTTTATAGCGGGAGTCTCGGGGAGCTGTTTTTT. This gives the protein CASSFYSGSLGELFF.

Only a few counts were recorded for this clonotype. The chain recombines TRBV29-1 with TRBJ1-1; D ambiguous. The V and J ends lost 7 bases and 3 bases respectively, with 18 bases between them. Looked up from germline, CDR1 is SQVTM and CDR2 is ANQGSEA. CDR3 length: 14 residues. As DNA, the CDR3 is TGCAGCGGGGAGGGTAATATCCGGGACACTGAAGCTTTCTTT. This translates into CSGEGNIRDTEAFF. The full variable domain, rest sourced from reference TRBV29-1 and TRBJ1-1, is SAVISQKPSRDICQRGTSLTIQCQVDSQVTMMFWYRQQPGQSLTLIATANQGSEATYESGFVIDKFPISRPNLTFSTLTVSNMSPEDSSIYLCSGEGNIRDTEAFFGQGTRLTVV.

This clonotype was recorded a few times. The chain couples TRBV20-1 to TRBJ2-1; 9 bases agree with TRBD2. V lost 0 bases and J lost 11; bases outside the gene matches: 8. Germline assignment: CDR1 DFQATT and CDR2 SNEGSKA (reference sequence). This CDR3 is 14 amino acids long. The CDR3 DNA reads as TGCAGTGCTAGAGATCTCGGTAGCGGGAGTCAGCAGTTCTTC. This codes for CSARDLGSGSQQFF.

This clonotype was seen repeatedly, ten times or more. V is TRBV20-1 and J is TRBJ1-5, with unresolved D. V gave up 3 bases and J gave up 7 bases, with 16 bases separating them. This CDR3 region has 14 residues. Per the germline V gene, CDR1 is DFQATT and CDR2 is SNEGSKA (reference sequence). CDR3: CSASTGEVRQPQHF. CDR3 DNA sequence: TGCAGTGCTAGCACCGGGGAGGTGAGGCAGCCCCAGCATTTT.

Many counts were recorded for this clonotype. The chain recombines TRBV4-3 with TRBJ2-1, with D uncertain. The length of the CDR3 is 12 residues. V dropped 0 bases and J dropped 5 bases, with 2 bases sitting between them. The germline V gene encodes CDR1 LGHNA and CDR2 YSLEER. The chain's CDR3 is CASSQDDNEQFF. Here the CDR3 DNA reads TGCGCCAGCAGCCAAGACGACAATGAGCAGTTCTTC.

This clonotype was found many times. The rearrangement joins TRBV7-6 to TRBJ2-7; D call uncertain. The CDR3 contains 14 residues. The germline CDR1 and CDR2 sequences are SGHVS and FNYEAQ. Trimming shortened V by 2 bases and J by 1 base, and 9 bases separated the two germline ends. CDR3 region: CASSLQDKSYEQYF. CDR3 DNA: TGTGCCAGCAGCTTACAAGACAAATCCTACGAGCAGTACTTC.

This clonotype was counted many times. This chain joins TRBV7-6 and TRBJ2-2; no clear D. Germline-derived CDR1 and CDR2 are SGHVS and FNYEAQ. Trimming pared 3 bases from V and 3 bases from J, leaving 5 bases between. This CDR3 has 13 residues. The CDR3 here is CASSLVDTGELFF. As DNA, the CDR3 is TGTGCCAGCAGCTTGGTCGACACCGGGGAGCTGTTTTTT. The full variable domain, rest sourced from reference TRBV7-6 and TRBJ2-2, is GAGVSQSPRYKVTKRGQDVALRCDPISGHVSLYWYRQALGQGPEFLTYFNYEAQQDKSGLPNDRFSAERPEGSISTLTIQRTEQRDSAMYRCASSLVDTGELFFGEGSRLTVL.

This clonotype was found a few times. V and J are TRBV9 and TRBJ2-3; no clear D gene. V lost 4 bases and J lost 2, with 20 bases in between. The germline V gene has CDR1 SGDLS and CDR2 YYNGEE. The CDR3 is 17 residues long. CDR3 sequence: CASSPYPRSSSTDTQYF. In nucleotides, the CDR3 is TGTGCCAGCAGCCCATACCCAAGGTCGTCTTCCACAGATACGCAGTATTTT.